In its sample, the clone carrying this T cell receptor (beta chain) ranks as medium-sized. What it recognizes is unknown. The sorted Tregs were CD4+CD25+CD127-/low cells. Findings and caveats of the study: Greatest tumor Treg TCR overlap was with tumor naive CD4+ cells.

TCRdb re-analysed the multiplex PCR reads in MiXCR, keeping a single row per CDR3 protein. The data show roughly 400 distinct CDR3 sequences, with approximately 5.8% seen just once and approximately 39% held by the top ten. Material for sequencing was Tregs sorted from blood. The receptor's source is a female donor with breast cancer.

This chain's CDR3 is CASSPGQGSGYTF. The CDR3 nucleotides are TGTGCCAGCAGTCCGGGACAGGGGTCTGGCTACACCTTC. This chain links TRBV12-3 or TRBV12-4 with TRBJ1-2, with 10 bases matching TRBD1. The V segment lost 5 bases and the J segment 7 bases; nucleotides outside the gene matches: 4. The CDR3 totals 13 residues.